This passage covers 3 T cell receptor beta chains from one sample sequenced in a study of blood T cell repertoires in COVID-19. Clones were sequenced by immunoSEQ multiplex PCR, and TCRdb holds only the in-frame ones, with some missing. The sample has approximately 46,000 clones, over 65% seen once. Source material: peripheral blood. These receptor sequences come from a man older than 75 with acute or convalescent COVID-19.

The chain employs TRBV19 and TRBJ1-2, with D unclear. From germline, CDR1 is LNHDA and CDR2 SQIVND (reference sequence). The V gene lost 5 bases and the J gene lost 0 bases, with 19 bases spanning the gap. This CDR3 comprises 17 residues. CDR3 loop: CASSLAPYSPTNYGYTF. In DNA form, the CDR3 reads TGTGCCAGTAGTCTCGCCCCATACAGTCCCACTAACTATGGCTACACCTTC. Looking up the rest from reference TRBV19 and TRBJ1-2 gives the full variable domain: DGGITQSPKYLFRKEGQNVTLSCEQNLNHDAMYWYRQDPGQGLRLIYYSQIVNDFQKGDIAEGYSVSREKKESFPLTVTSAQKNPTAFYLCASSLAPYSPTNYGYTFGSGTRLTVV.

This chain joins TRBV5-1 and TRBJ1-2; 8 nucleotides align to TRBD1. The CDR3 loop spans 16 amino acids. V lost 0 bases, J lost 7 bases, and 11 bases stayed unmatched. Looked up from germline, CDR1 is SGHRS and CDR2 is YFSETQ. The CDR3 region is CASSLAGARGLGGYTF. The DNA of the CDR3 is TGCGCCAGCAGCTTGGCTGGTGCCAGGGGGCTTGGTGGCTACACCTTC.

This clone came up many times. The rearrangement links TRBV5-1 to TRBJ2-1, with 15 positions matching TRBD2. Trimming removed 3 bases from V and 7 bases from J; junction bases left unmatched: 5. This CDR3 has 16 residues. CDR1 is SGHRS, CDR2 YFSETQ, per germline. CDR3 sequence (DNA): TGCGCCAGCAGCTCTGGACTAGCGGGAGGGCCTAATGAGCAGTTCTTC. The encoded protein is CASSSGLAGGPNEQFF.